Below are 29 T cell receptor beta chains sequenced from a single sample in a study of cytomegalovirus exposure and HLA in healthy donors. Vbeta (60) and Jbeta (13) primers were used in the PCR. Generated by immunoSEQ multiplex PCR, the TCRdb table keeps only in-frame clones and is missing some. Among roughly 150,000 clones listed, 75% to 90% were seen once. Input material: PBMCs. These TCRs come from a male donor in good health and CMV-seronegative.

The rearrangement uses TRBV19 and TRBJ1-5; 10 nucleotides agree with TRBD1. Germline-derived CDR1 and CDR2 are LNHDA and SQIVND (reference sequence). This CDR3 is built from 13 residues. J lost 3 bases, V lost 9 bases, and 2 bases had no gene match. CDR3 protein: CASGQGDNQPQHF. The DNA for the CDR3 is TGTGCCAGCGGACAGGGGGACAATCAGCCCCAGCATTTT.

The chain carries TRBV18 and TRBJ1-5; TRBD1 might be the D (5 bases). The germline CDR1 and CDR2 sequences are KGHSH and LQKENI. Trimming stripped 4 bases from V and 6 bases from J, with 19 bases between. CDR3 length: 16 residues. This CDR3 reads CASSRPGGAAAQPQHF. The DNA for the CDR3 is TGTGCCAGCTCACGACCCGGAGGGGCTGCGGCTCAGCCCCAGCATTTT.

This clone is a singleton in its sample. The chain employs TRBV7-9 and TRBJ1-1; D remains ambiguous. The V end lost 3 bases, the J end lost 4 bases, and 12 bases lay between the germline ends. Germline CDR1 SEHNR, CDR2 FQNEAQ (reference sequence). The CDR3 extends over 14 amino acids. The CDR3 DNA reads TGTGCCAGCAGCTTCTCGTTGACGGGCACTGAAGCTTTCTTT. As protein: CASSFSLTGTEAFF.

CDR3 nucleotides: TGTGCCAGCAGTTCCAGGACAGGATTTGTTTTGCTGGCTGAAGCTTTCTTT. This encodes CASSSRTGFVLLAEAFF. The chain carries TRBV27 and TRBJ1-1; 7 bases match TRBD1. The CDR3 runs to 17 residues. Germline CDR1 MNHEY, CDR2 SMNVEV (reference sequence). V lost 4 bases, J lost 6 bases, and 17 bases stayed unmatched.

This clone was counted a single time. The chain couples TRBV4-1 to TRBJ2-1, with 12 positions matching TRBD2. The CDR3 contains 16 residues. Germline V gene data show CDR1 as MGHRA and CDR2 as YSYEKL. The V segment lost 0 bases and the J segment 6 bases; nucleotides outside the gene matches: 3. The CDR3 nucleotides read TGCGCCAGCAGCCAAGAACGACTAGCGGGGGTCAATGAGCAGTTCTTC. Translated, it gives CASSQERLAGVNEQFF.

The rearrangement links TRBV5-4 to TRBJ2-6, with D possibly TRBD1 on 5 matching bases. The CDR3 is 15 amino acids. Germline assignment: CDR1 SGHNT and CDR2 YYREEE (reference sequence). The V gene lost 2 bases and the J gene lost 0 bases, with 6 bases spanning the gap. The DNA for the CDR3 is TGTGCCAGCAGCTTCAGGGACTCTGGGGCCAACGTCCTGACTTTC. Translating gives CASSFRDSGANVLTF.

The chain combines TRBV7-9 with TRBJ1-5; 7 nucleotides agree with TRBD1. The J call may be wrong; the DNA end is better matched by TRBJ2-3. The CDR3 is made up of 14 amino acids. CDR1 and CDR2 from the germline V gene are SEHNR and FQNEAQ (reference sequence). The CDR3 region is CASSPRQGSQPQYF. Written as DNA, the CDR3 is TGTGCCAGCAGTCCGAGACAGGGCAGCCAGCCCCAGTATTTT.

The rearrangement joins TRBV18 to TRBJ1-1; D may be TRBD1 (6 bases). This CDR3 contains 15 residues. Germline lookup yields CDR1 KGHSH and CDR2 LQKENI. The V and J ends lost 4 bases and 0 bases respectively, with 12 bases between them. The CDR3 sequence is CASSRTRGLNTEAFF. CDR3 coding DNA: TGTGCCAGCTCACGTACCAGGGGATTGAACACTGAAGCTTTCTTT.

To note about this clone: An end of the junction does not agree with germline; a read error may underlie this. The same CDR3 is also encoded by other DNA sequences in this sample. The chain joins TRBV19 to TRBJ2-5, with 7 bases identical to TRBD1. The CDR3 length is 13 residues. The germline gives CDR1 LNHDA, CDR2 SQIVND (reference sequence). DNA for the CDR3: TGTGCCAGCGGAATACAGGGGCAAGAGACTCAGTACTTC. Protein: CASGIQGQETQYF.

The chain has TRBV9 and TRBJ1-2, with D perhaps TRBD1 (6 bases). The CDR3 runs 14 residues. The V end was cut by 0 bases, the J end by 4 bases, with 10 bases between. Germline V gene data show CDR1 as SGDLS and CDR2 as YYNGEE. CDR3 coding DNA: TGTGCCAGCAGCGTAGAAATGACAGGCTATGGCTACACCTTC. Its protein is CASSVEMTGYGYTF.

The rearrangement uses TRBV4-1 and TRBJ2-2; 13 nucleotides match TRBD2. This CDR3 contains 16 residues. From germline, CDR1 is MGHRA and CDR2 YSYEKL. V shed 4 bases and J 6 bases; nucleotides not matched to a gene: 5. In DNA, the CDR3 is TGCGCCAGCAGCCCCCCGGGACTAGCGGGACCCGGGGAGCTGTTTTTT. This encodes CASSPPGLAGPGELFF.

The chain joins TRBV9 to TRBJ2-7, with 12 bases fitting TRBD1. The CDR3 length is 16 residues. The germline CDR1 and CDR2 sequences are SGDLS and YYNGEE. With 4 bases clipped from V and 4 bases from J, the junction kept 9 bases outside the gene matches. Written as DNA, the CDR3 is TGTGCCAGCAGCTTGGGACCGGGACAGGGGGCGTACGAGCAGTACTTC. Translating gives CASSLGPGQGAYEQYF.

The V and J genes are TRBV19 and TRBJ1-1; D is unresolved. The CDR3 has 14 amino acids. CDR1 and CDR2 from the germline V gene are LNHDA and SQIVND (reference sequence). V dropped 5 bases and J dropped 7 bases, with 17 bases sitting between them. The chain's CDR3 is CASSPGDGHDEAFF. In nucleotides, the CDR3 is TGTGCCAGTAGTCCCGGTGATGGGCATGATGAAGCTTTCTTT.

This chain uses TRBV29-1 with TRBJ1-2, with 9 bases identical to TRBD1. CDR3 length: 13 residues. V lost 4 bases to trimming and J lost 5 bases; unmatched junction nucleotides: 5. Germline V gene data show CDR1 as SQVTM and CDR2 as ANQGSEA. The CDR3 reads CSVAPDRGYGYTF. The CDR3 DNA is TGCAGCGTTGCCCCGGACAGGGGATATGGCTACACCTTC.

The CDR3 DNA reads TGTGCCAGCAGCAGGGAGGGACAGGGGGTTTGGTCCGGGGAGCTGTTTTTT. Residues: CASSREGQGVWSGELFF. This chain links TRBV5-4 with TRBJ2-2; 11 bases fit TRBD1. CDR1 and CDR2 from the germline V gene are SGHNT and YYREEE (reference sequence). V was pared by 4 bases and J by 6 bases, with 11 bases of the junction left unmatched. This CDR3 region has 17 residues.

This clone occurred a few times. The chain joins TRBV13 to TRBJ1-1; 10 nucleotides match TRBD1. The CDR3 covers 15 residues. The germline CDR1 and CDR2 sequences are PRHDT and FYEKMQ (reference sequence). Trimming removed 5 bases from V and 6 bases from J; junction bases left unmatched: 9. The CDR3 DNA reads as TGTGCCAGCAGCACCCAGGGACAGGGGAGCCCTGAAGCTTTCTTT. This encodes CASSTQGQGSPEAFF.

The chain uses TRBV18 and TRBJ1-4, with 8 positions matching TRBD1. CDR1 and CDR2 (germline): KGHSH, LQKENI. The CDR3 length is 15 residues. Losses at the gene ends were 3 bases for V and 5 bases for J; bases not matched to a gene: 5. CDR3 residues: CASSPYRTGNEKLFF. CDR3 DNA sequence: TGTGCCAGCTCACCTTATAGGACAGGGAATGAAAAACTGTTTTTT.

The rearrangement joins TRBV19 to TRBJ2-5; 7 bases align to TRBD1. Germline V lookup: CDR1 LNHDA, CDR2 SQIVND (reference sequence). CDR3 length equals 15 residues. Trimming took 3 bases from V and 3 from J; bases not matched to a gene: 7. CDR3: CASSIGTAREETQYF. CDR3 coding DNA: TGTGCCAGTAGTATCGGGACAGCGAGGGAAGAGACCCAGTACTTC.

This clone appeared once. In DNA form, the CDR3 reads TGTGCCAGCAGCAGTGGACAGGGAGGTATGGATACGCAGTATTTT. Its protein product is CASSSGQGGMDTQYF. This chain joins TRBV11-2 and TRBJ2-3; 8 bases map to TRBD1. The CDR3 runs to 15 residues. V lost 5 bases and J lost 6; bases outside the gene matches: 10. CDR1 is SGHAT and CDR2 is FQNNGV in the germline V gene.

This clone has only a few counts. V gene TRBV10-3 combines with J gene TRBJ2-7; the D gene is possibly TRBD1 (6 bases). V was trimmed by 6 bases and J by 3 bases, leaving 9 bases between them. CDR1 and CDR2 (germline): ENHRY, SYGVKD. The CDR3 consists of 12 residues. CDR3: CAISTGIYEQYF. DNA for the CDR3: TGTGCCATCAGCACAGGGATCTACGAGCAGTACTTC.

The J gene is TRBJ2-5, the V gene TRBV5-1; 11 bases line up with TRBD1. Germline trimming cut 4 bases from V and 5 bases from J; bases unmatched to any gene: 10. CDR1 and CDR2 from the germline V gene are SGHRS and YFSETQ. This CDR3 comprises 16 residues. The CDR3 spells CASSASGTGGWETQYF. The DNA of the CDR3 is TGCGCCAGCAGCGCCTCCGGGACAGGGGGTTGGGAGACCCAGTACTTC.

The chain is built from TRBV27 and TRBJ1-1; TRBD1 is a possible D gene (6 bases). CDR3 length equals 15 residues. The V gene's germline CDR1 is MNHEY and CDR2 SMNVEV (reference sequence). V was pared by 3 bases and J by 1 base, with 12 bases between. CDR3 bases: TGTGCCAGCAGTTTCTCGACGACAGGGAACACTGAAGCTTTCTTT. Amino acids: CASSFSTTGNTEAFF.

This clone was observed a single time. CDR3 residues: CASRVGQGYGYTF. CDR3 bases: TGTGCCAGCAGAGTTGGACAGGGGTATGGCTACACCTTC. The V gene is TRBV28, the J gene TRBJ1-2, with 9 positions matching TRBD1. The trim removed 6 bases at V and 5 bases at J, leaving 4 bases unmatched. Germline V CDR1 and CDR2: MDHEN, SYDVKM. There are 13 residues in the CDR3.

The V gene is TRBV5-1, the J gene TRBJ1-4; D is ambiguous. Germline CDR1 is SGHRS and CDR2 is YFSETQ. V shed 4 bases and J shed 0 bases, with 16 bases lying between them. The CDR3 length is 17 residues. In DNA, the CDR3 is TGCGCCAGCAGCCTACGTGGAGGGCTAGCAACTAATGAAAAACTGTTTTTT. Protein product: CASSLRGGLATNEKLFF.

V usage is TRBV12-5 and J usage is TRBJ2-7, with a weak D call TRBD2 (6 bases). This CDR3 contains 12 residues. V lost 3 bases and J 6 bases, leaving 9 bases between the germline ends. Per germline, CDR1 LGHNT and CDR2 FRNRAP. CDR3 sequence (DNA): TGTGCTAGTGGTTTCCCCGGGGGCGAGCAGTACTTC. Translated: CASGFPGGEQYF.

The V and J genes are TRBV19 and TRBJ1-1, with 8 bases fitting TRBD1. From germline, CDR1 is LNHDA and CDR2 SQIVND (reference sequence). V shed 5 bases and J 0 bases; nucleotides not matched to a gene: 2. This CDR3 is built from 14 residues. CDR3 sequence reads: CASSPRGLNTEAFF. Here the CDR3 DNA reads TGTGCCAGTAGTCCCAGGGGGCTGAACACTGAAGCTTTCTTT.

The CDR3 sequence: CASSPGGTGPYEQYF. CDR3 DNA sequence: TGTGCCAGCAGCCCGGGTGGGACAGGGCCCTACGAGCAGTACTTC. The chain employs TRBV5-4 and TRBJ2-5; TRBD1 matches at 9 bases. The DNA end is a closer match to TRBJ2-7, so the J assignment may be wrong. Germline V gene lookup returns CDR1 SGHNT and CDR2 YYREEE (reference sequence). The CDR3 has 15 amino acids.

The rearrangement links TRBV11-2 to TRBJ2-5; 7 positions agree with TRBD1. Matching the DNA end better, TRBJ2-7 makes the J call doubtful. CDR3 length equals 15 residues. Germline V gene sequence: CDR1 SGHAT, CDR2 FQNNGV. As DNA, the CDR3 is TGTGCCAGCAGCTCCCAGGACAGGAGCTCCTACGAGCAGTACTTC. Residues: CASSSQDRSSYEQYF.

The rearrangement joins TRBV11-2 to TRBJ1-4; D gene uncertain. V lost 5 bases and J lost 3, with 10 bases in between. The CDR3 runs 14 residues. Germline CDR1 is SGHAT and CDR2 is FQNNGV. The CDR3 sequence is CASSAGFSNEKLFF. The CDR3 DNA reads TGTGCCAGCAGCGCGGGGTTTTCTAATGAAAAACTGTTTTTT.